A selection of T cell receptor beta chains follows, all from one sample in a study of CD8+ T cells in alopecia areata. Data came from immunoSEQ multiplex PCR; TCRdb stores just in-frame clones and leaves some out. The sample records approximately 58,000 clones, roughly 45% being singletons. The sample consisted of NKG2D-low CD8+ T cells sorted from blood. The receptors originated from a human donor with alopecia areata. Each CDR3 is given with its conserved first and last residue. A D gene is named only where the DNA matches it firmly. The size of a clone is reported for some rows only, either as once, few or many, or as a class for expanded clones.

>TRBJ2-3|many|-|TRBV9
TGTGCCAGCAGCGTAGGCCCCGGGGCCCTCCAGGATACGCAGTATTTT
CASSVGPGALQDTQYF
>TRBJ2-5|-|TRBD2|TRBV29-1
TGCAGCGTGGGGGACAGGGACCTAGCGGGAGGCACAGAGACCCAGTACTTC
CSVGDRDLAGGTETQYF
>TRBJ1-1|-|-|TRBV5-1
TGCGCCAGCACCAATTGGGGGATCACTGAAGCTTTCTTT
CASTNWGITEAFF
>TRBJ2-7|-|TRBD1|TRBV28
TGTGCCAGCACCCTTACCGGGACAGGGGACCTCCTCGAGCAGTACTTC
CASTLTGTGDLLEQYF
>TRBJ2-1|-|-|TRBV2
TGTGCCAGCATAAAGGGTCTTGACTACAATGAGCAGTTCTTC
CASIKGLDYNEQFF
>TRBJ2-7|-|TRBD2|TRBV7-2
TGTGCCAGCAGCTCACTAGCGGGAGGCGTCTACGAGCAGTACTTC
CASSSLAGGVYEQYF
>TRBJ1-2|-|-|TRBV9
TGTGCCAGCAGCGTAGAGGGTGAACATGGCTACACCTTC
CASSVEGEHGYTF
>TRBJ2-6|few|-|TRBV2
TGTGCCAGCAGTGATGCAGAACAGGTGCCCTCTGGGGCCAACGTCCTGACTTTC
CASSDAEQVPSGANVLTF
>TRBJ2-1|-|-|TRBV30
TGTGCCTGGAGGACTAGGTCCTTTTCGGATGAGCAGTTCTTC
CAWRTRSFSDEQFF
>TRBJ2-7|once|-|TRBV2
TGTGCCAGCACGGTAAGCGGCTCACGCTACGAGCAGTACTTC
CASTVSGSRYEQYF
>TRBJ1-1|-|-|TRBV29-1
TGCAGCGTTGAAGGTCTGAACACTGAAGCTTTCTTT
CSVEGLNTEAFF
>TRBJ1-1|few|-|TRBV4-3
TGCGCCAGCAGCCAAGATCGGGGGAACACTGAAGCTTTCTTT
CASSQDRGNTEAFF
>TRBJ2-5|-|-|TRBV4-1
TGCGCCAGCAGCCAAGCTAGACAGGCCGTCCAAGAGACCCAGTACTTC
CASSQARQAVQETQYF
>TRBJ1-2|-|-|TRBV6-5
TGTGCCAGCAGTTATTCACCCGGAGCTAACTATGGCTACACCTTC
CASSYSPGANYGYTF
>TRBJ2-5|-|TRBD2|TRBV7-8
TGTGCCAGCATAGCGGGGATGGAAGAGACCCAGTACTTC
CASIAGMEETQYF
>TRBJ2-5|-|-|TRBV25-1
TGTGCCAGCAGTGAATATGAGACCCAGTACTTC
CASSEYETQYF
>TRBJ2-1|few|-|TRBV19
TGTGCCAGTAGTGAAACAGGAAATGAGCAGTTCTTC
CASSETGNEQFF
>TRBJ1-1|-|-|TRBV29-1
TGCAGCGTTGGGGGGGGTTCCACTGAAGCTTTCTTT
CSVGGGSTEAFF
>TRBJ2-1|few|-|TRBV29-1
TGCAGCGTTGATTTAAGAGCTGAGCAGTTCTTC
CSVDLRAEQFF
>TRBJ2-7|-|TRBD1|TRBV5-1
TGCGCCAGCAGCTTGGTGGGACAGGGGAGAGAGCAGTACTTC
CASSLVGQGREQYF
>TRBJ2-3|-|-|TRBV29-1
TGCAGCACAGGGACTTCAGCAGATACGCAGTATTTT
CSTGTSADTQYF
>TRBJ2-1|-|TRBD1|TRBV5-1
TGCGCCAGCAGCTTTACAGGGGGCGGTGAGCAGTTCTTC
CASSFTGGGEQFF
>TRBJ2-1|-|TRBD1|TRBV11-2
TGTGCCAGCAGCCGCGAGCAGGGGGCGGTAGATGAGCAGTTCTTC
CASSREQGAVDEQFF
>TRBJ2-7|-|TRBD2|TRBV4-2
TGTGCCAGCAGCTGGGCACTAGCGGGATACGAGCAGTACTTC
CASSWALAGYEQYF
>TRBJ2-1|-|TRBD2|TRBV30
TGTGCCTGGGGCCGGGGACTAGCGGGCAATGAGCAGTTCTTC
CAWGRGLAGNEQFF
>TRBJ2-7|-|TRBD2|TRBV7-2
TGTGCCAGCAGCTTGGGACTAGCGGACTACGAGCAGTACTTC
CASSLGLADYEQYF
>TRBJ2-3|-|TRBD2|TRBV9
TGTGCCAGCAGCGTCGGGACTAGCGTTGGAGATACGCAGTATTTT
CASSVGTSVGDTQYF
>TRBJ1-4|-|-|TRBV6-1
TGTGCCAGCAGTGCCCCCGAGAGGGGAAGTAATGAAAAACTGTTTTTT
CASSAPERGSNEKLFF
>TRBJ2-4|-|-|TRBV29-1
TGCTCCGCGAGTGGGGACATTCAGTACTTC
CSASGDIQYF
>TRBJ2-1|-|TRBD2|TRBV5-1
TGCGCCAGCAAGCCCAGCGGGGGGGCGCATGAGCAGTTCTTC
CASKPSGGAHEQFF
>TRBJ2-3|-|TRBD2|TRBV7-8
TGTGCCAGCAGCTTAGGAATAGCGGGATTACAAGATACGCAGTATTTT
CASSLGIAGLQDTQYF
>TRBJ2-3|few|TRBD1|TRBV29-1
TGCAGCGTTGAGGGTCCCACAGGGGTTGGCACAGATACGCAGTATTTT
CSVEGPTGVGTDTQYF
>TRBJ2-5|-|-|TRBV7-2
TGTGCCAGCAGGAATTCAGGGGTCCAAGAGACCCAGTACTTC
CASRNSGVQETQYF
>TRBJ2-1|-|TRBD1|TRBV27
TGTGCCAGCAGTATCCGGGACAGGGTAGGGAATGAGCAGTTCTTC
CASSIRDRVGNEQFF
>TRBJ2-1|few|TRBD2|TRBV7-9
TGTGCCAGCAGCACCCGGGGACTAGCGGGTTACAATGAGCAGTTCTTC
CASSTRGLAGYNEQFF
>TRBJ1-1|-|-|TRBV20-1
TGCAGTGCTAGCAGGTGGACTGAAGCTTTCTTT
CSASRWTEAFF
>TRBJ2-7|-|TRBD2|TRBV29-1
TGCAGCGTTGTCAGCGGGACCCTCTACGAGCAGTACTTC
CSVVSGTLYEQYF
>TRBJ2-1|few|-|TRBV7-9
TGTGCCAGCGACGGTGGGTCCTACAATGAGCAGTTCTTC
CASDGGSYNEQFF
>TRBJ2-3|-|TRBD2|TRBV7-2
TGTGCCAGCAGCTTTTACGGGAGGGGTACAGATACGCAGTATTTT
CASSFYGRGTDTQYF
>TRBJ2-2|few|-|TRBV7-9
TGTGCCAGCAGCCCCTTAGATCCGAACACCGGGGAGCTGTTTTTT
CASSPLDPNTGELFF
>TRBJ1-1|-|TRBD1|TRBV6-5
TGTGCCAGCAGTTACTTCTCGGACAGGGCGTTCGTAGCTTTCTTT
CASSYFSDRAFVAFF
>TRBJ2-7|-|-|TRBV5-6
TGTGCCAGCAGTTCCTTTCTCACCTACGAGCAGTACTTC
CASSSFLTYEQYF
>TRBJ2-3|-|-|TRBV7-2
TGTGCCAGCAGCATACCCCGGGACACCCGTCTAGATACGCAGTATTTT
CASSIPRDTRLDTQYF
>TRBJ2-3|-|-|TRBV4-3
TGCGCCAGCAGCCAAGATGGACCTGTTGTACTTACAGATACGCAGTATTTT
CASSQDGPVVLTDTQYF
>TRBJ2-3|-|-|TRBV29-1
TGCAGCGTTGGGGGTCGAAGGTTGGTTGTAGATACGCAGTATTTT
CSVGGRRLVVDTQYF
>TRBJ1-1|-|-|TRBV6-5
TGTGCCAGCAGTTACTCTGGAACGACTGAAGCTTTCTTT
CASSYSGTTEAFF
>TRBJ2-3|-|-|TRBV11-2
TGTGCCAGCAGCTTCCTCCGAAGCGGGAGCACAGATACGCAGTATTTT
CASSFLRSGSTDTQYF
>TRBJ2-7|-|TRBD1|TRBV2
TGTGCCAGCTTACGGACAGGCTTCTCCTACGAGCAGTACTTC
CASLRTGFSYEQYF
>TRBJ2-1|-|-|TRBV4-1
TGCGCCAGCAGCCAAGGGGCACCGCTTTCTCAGTTCTTC
CASSQGAPLSQFF
>TRBJ2-7|few|TRBD2|TRBV19
TGTGCCAGTAGCCCCGGACTAGCGGGACTCTACGAGCAGTACTTC
CASSPGLAGLYEQYF
>TRBJ2-6|few|-|TRBV7-9
TGTGCCAGCAGCTTAGGAGGGTTCGGGGCCAACGTCCTGACTTTC
CASSLGGFGANVLTF
>TRBJ2-7|-|-|TRBV30
TGTGCCTGGAGAGCGAGTAGCTCCTACGAGCAGTACTTC
CAWRASSSYEQYF
>TRBJ2-1|-|-|TRBV5-1
TGCGCCAGCAGCTTGATATCGGACAATGAGCAGTTCTTC
CASSLISDNEQFF
>TRBJ2-5|once|-|TRBV7-6
TGTGCCAGCAGGCCTCCATCCCAAGAGACCCAGTACTTC
CASRPPSQETQYF